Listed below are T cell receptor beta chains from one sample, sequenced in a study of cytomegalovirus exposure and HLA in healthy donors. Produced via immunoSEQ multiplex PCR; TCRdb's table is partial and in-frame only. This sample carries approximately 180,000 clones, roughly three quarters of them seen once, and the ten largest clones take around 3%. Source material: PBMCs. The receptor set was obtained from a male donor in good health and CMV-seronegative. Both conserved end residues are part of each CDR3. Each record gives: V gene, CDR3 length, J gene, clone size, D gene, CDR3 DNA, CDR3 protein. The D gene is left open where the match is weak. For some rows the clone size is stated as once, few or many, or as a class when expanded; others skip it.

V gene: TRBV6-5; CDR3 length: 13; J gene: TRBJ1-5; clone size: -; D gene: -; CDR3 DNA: TGTGCCAGCAGTCCTTTGGGGGGACAGCCCCAGCATTTT; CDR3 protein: CASSPLGGQPQHF
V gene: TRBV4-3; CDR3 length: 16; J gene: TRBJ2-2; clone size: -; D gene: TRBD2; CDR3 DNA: TGCGCCAGCAGCCAAGTGGCACTAGCGGGAGCCGGGGAGCTGTTTTTT; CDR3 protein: CASSQVALAGAGELFF
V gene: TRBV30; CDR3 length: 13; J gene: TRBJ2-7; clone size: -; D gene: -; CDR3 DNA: TGTGCCTGGAGTATGACTGGTTTTTACGAGCAGTACTTC; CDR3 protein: CAWSMTGFYEQYF
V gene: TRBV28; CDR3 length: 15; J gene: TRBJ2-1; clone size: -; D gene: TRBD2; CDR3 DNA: TGTGCCATCCAAATAGCGGGAGGGTCCTACAATGAGCAGTTCTTC; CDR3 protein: CAIQIAGGSYNEQFF
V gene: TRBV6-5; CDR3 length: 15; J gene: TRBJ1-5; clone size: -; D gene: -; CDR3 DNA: TGTGCCAGCAGTTGGAACACAGGGAGCAATCAGCCCCAGCATTTT; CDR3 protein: CASSWNTGSNQPQHF
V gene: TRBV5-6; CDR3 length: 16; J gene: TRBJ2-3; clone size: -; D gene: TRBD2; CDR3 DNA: TGTGCCAGCAGCCCCGGACTAGCGGGAGTAGGAGATACGCAGTATTTT; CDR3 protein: CASSPGLAGVGDTQYF
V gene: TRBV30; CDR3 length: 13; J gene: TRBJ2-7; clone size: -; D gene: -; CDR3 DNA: TGTGCCTGGAGCTATGGACTTAACTACGAGCAGTACTTC; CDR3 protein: CAWSYGLNYEQYF
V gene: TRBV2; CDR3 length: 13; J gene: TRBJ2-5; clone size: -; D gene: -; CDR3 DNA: TGTGCCAGCAGTCCGACAGGCGGAGAGACCCAGTACTTC; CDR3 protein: CASSPTGGETQYF
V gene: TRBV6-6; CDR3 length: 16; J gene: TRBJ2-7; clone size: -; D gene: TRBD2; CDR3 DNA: TGTGCCAGCAGTTCCCCACCTCGCGGGAGGGCCTACGAGCAGTACTTC; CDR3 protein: CASSSPPRGRAYEQYF
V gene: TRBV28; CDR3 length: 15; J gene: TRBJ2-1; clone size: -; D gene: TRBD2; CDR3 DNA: TGTGCCAGCAGGGAACTAGCGGGAGAGTACAATGAGCAGTTCTTC; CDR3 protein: CASRELAGEYNEQFF
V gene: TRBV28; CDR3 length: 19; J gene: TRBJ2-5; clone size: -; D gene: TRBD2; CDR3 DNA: TGTGCCAGCAATACCATTGTGTCTAGCGGGAGAGGTGTGGTAGAGACCCAGTACTTC; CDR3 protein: CASNTIVSSGRGVVETQYF
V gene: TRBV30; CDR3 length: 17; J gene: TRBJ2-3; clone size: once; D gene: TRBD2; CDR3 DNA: TGTGCCTGGAGTGTACAAGCTAGCGGGAAAGGGACAGATACGCAGTATTTT; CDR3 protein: CAWSVQASGKGTDTQYF
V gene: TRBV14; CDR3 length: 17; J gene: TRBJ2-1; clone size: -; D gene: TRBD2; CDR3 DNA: TGTGCCAGCAGCCAAGGGCGGCTAGCGGGAACGTACAATGAGCAGTTCTTC; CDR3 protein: CASSQGRLAGTYNEQFF
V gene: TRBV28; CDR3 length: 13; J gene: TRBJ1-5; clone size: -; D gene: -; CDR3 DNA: TGTGCCAGCAGTTTCCATAGCAATCAGCCCCAGCATTTT; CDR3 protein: CASSFHSNQPQHF
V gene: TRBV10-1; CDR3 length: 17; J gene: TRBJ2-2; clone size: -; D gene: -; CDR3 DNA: TGCGCCAGCAGTCTGACGGGATTACAGGGATTCCCCGGGGAGCTGTTTTTT; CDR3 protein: CASSLTGLQGFPGELFF
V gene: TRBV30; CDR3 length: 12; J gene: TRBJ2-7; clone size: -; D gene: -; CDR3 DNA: TGTGCCTGGAGTGTATCTACGTACGAGCAGTACTTC; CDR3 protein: CAWSVSTYEQYF
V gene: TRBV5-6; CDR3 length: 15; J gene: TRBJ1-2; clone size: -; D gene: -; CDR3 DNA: TGTGCCAGCAGCTCCAGGGTCTTAAGTGGCTATGGCTACACCTTC; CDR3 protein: CASSSRVLSGYGYTF
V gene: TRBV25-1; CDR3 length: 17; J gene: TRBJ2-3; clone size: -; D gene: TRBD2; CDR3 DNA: TGTGCCAGCAGTGCGACTAGCGGGGGGACTAGCACAGATACGCAGTATTTT; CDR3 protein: CASSATSGGTSTDTQYF
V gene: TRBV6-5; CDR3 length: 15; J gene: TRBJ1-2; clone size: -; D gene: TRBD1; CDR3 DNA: TGTGCCAGCAGTTACTCCGGGACAGGAACTTATGGCTACACCTTC; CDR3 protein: CASSYSGTGTYGYTF
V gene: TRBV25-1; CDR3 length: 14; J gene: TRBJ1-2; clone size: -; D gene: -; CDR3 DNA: TGTGCCAGCAGTGATCCCTCCGGACTCTATGGCTACACCTTC; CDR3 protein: CASSDPSGLYGYTF
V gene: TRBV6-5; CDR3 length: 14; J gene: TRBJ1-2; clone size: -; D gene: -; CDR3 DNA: TGTGCCAGCAGTTACGGGGCCGGTAACTATGGCTACACCTTC; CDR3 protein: CASSYGAGNYGYTF
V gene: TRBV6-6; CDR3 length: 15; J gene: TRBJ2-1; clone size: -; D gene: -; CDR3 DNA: TGTGCCAGCAGCCCCCTAAGACTAGACTACAATGAGCAGTTCTTC; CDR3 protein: CASSPLRLDYNEQFF
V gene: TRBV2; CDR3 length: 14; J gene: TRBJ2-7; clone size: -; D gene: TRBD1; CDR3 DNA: TGTGCCAGCAGACCGGGACAGAACTCCTACGAGCAGTACTTC; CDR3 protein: CASRPGQNSYEQYF
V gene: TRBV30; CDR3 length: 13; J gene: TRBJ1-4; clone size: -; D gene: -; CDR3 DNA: TGTGCCTGGAGTAGAGGTGGGAATGAAAAACTGTTTTTT; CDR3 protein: CAWSRGGNEKLFF
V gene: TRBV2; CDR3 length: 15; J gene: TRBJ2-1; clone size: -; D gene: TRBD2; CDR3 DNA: TGTGCCACCCCAGGAGGAGGCGGGAGGGCCAATGAGCAGTTCTTC; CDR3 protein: CATPGGGGRANEQFF
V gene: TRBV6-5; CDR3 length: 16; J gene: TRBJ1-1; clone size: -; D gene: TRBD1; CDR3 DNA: TGTGCCAGCAGTTACACCCGGGACAGGCTAGCCACTGAAGCTTTCTTT; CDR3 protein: CASSYTRDRLATEAFF
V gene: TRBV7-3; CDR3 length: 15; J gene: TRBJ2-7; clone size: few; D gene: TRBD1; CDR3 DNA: TGTGCCAGCAGCTCAGGGACAGGGGACTCCTACGAGCAGTACTTC; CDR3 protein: CASSSGTGDSYEQYF
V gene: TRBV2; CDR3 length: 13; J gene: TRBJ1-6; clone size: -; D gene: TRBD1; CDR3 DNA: TGTGCCAGCAGCGACAGACAGGGAACACCCCTCCACTTT; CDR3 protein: CASSDRQGTPLHF
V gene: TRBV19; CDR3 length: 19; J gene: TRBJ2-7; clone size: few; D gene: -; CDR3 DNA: TGTGCCAGTAGTATCCATCCGGGGACAACACGACACAATTCCTACGAGCAGTACTTC; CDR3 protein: CASSIHPGTTRHNSYEQYF
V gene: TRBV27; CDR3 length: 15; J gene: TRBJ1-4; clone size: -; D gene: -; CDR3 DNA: TGTGCCAGCAGTCCCCGCACGCGCCCTAATGAAAAACTGTTTTTT; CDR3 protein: CASSPRTRPNEKLFF
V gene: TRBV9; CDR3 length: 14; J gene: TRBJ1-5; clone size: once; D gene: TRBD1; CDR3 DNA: TGTGCCAGCGGAGAGGGACAGTCAGGGCAGCCCCAGCATTTT; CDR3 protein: CASGEGQSGQPQHF
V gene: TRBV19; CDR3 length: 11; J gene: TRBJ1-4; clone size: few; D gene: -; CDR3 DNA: TGTGCCAGTAGGGCGGGGGAAAAACTGTTTTTT; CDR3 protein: CASRAGEKLFF
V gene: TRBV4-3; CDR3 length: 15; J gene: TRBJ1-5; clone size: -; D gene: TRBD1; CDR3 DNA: TGCGCCAGCAGCCAATTCCCGGGACAGAATCAGCCCCAGCATTTT; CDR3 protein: CASSQFPGQNQPQHF
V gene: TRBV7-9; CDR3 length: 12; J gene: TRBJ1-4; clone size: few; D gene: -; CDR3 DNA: TGTGCCAGCAGCCCCCCTCCGACGGGACTGTTTTTT; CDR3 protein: CASSPPPTGLFF
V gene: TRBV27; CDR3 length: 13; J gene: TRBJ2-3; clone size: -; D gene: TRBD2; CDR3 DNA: TGTGCCAGCAGTGTAGCGGGAGCAGATACGCAGTATTTT; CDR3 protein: CASSVAGADTQYF
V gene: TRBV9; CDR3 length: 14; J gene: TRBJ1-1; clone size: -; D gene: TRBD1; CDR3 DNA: TGTGCCAGCAGCTTTGGGACAGGGAAAACTGAAGCTTTCTTT; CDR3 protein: CASSFGTGKTEAFF